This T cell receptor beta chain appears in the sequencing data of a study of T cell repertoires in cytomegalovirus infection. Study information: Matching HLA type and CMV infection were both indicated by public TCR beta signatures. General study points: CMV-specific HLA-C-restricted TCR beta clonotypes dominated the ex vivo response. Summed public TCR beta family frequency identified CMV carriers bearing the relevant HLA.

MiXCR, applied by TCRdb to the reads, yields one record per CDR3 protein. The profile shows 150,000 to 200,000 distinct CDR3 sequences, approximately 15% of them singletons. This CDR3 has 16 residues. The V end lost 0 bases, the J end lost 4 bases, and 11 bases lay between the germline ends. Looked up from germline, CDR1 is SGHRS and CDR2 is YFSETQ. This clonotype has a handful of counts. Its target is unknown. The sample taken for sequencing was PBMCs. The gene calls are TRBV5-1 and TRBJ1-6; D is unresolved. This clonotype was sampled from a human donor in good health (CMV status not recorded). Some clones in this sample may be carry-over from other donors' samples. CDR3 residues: CASSLEGGAYNSPLHF. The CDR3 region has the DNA TGCGCCAGCAGCTTGGAGGGAGGAGCATATAATTCACCCCTCCACTTT.